This TCR beta chain emerged from a study of cytomegalovirus exposure and HLA in healthy donors. Findings and limits, study-wide: A classifier reportedly called cytomegalovirus status with high sensitivity and specificity. Most TCR sequences were uncommon, yet certain public TCRs appeared in many donors. Cytomegalovirus-associated TCR beta chains were listed, numbering 164.

Worth noting for this clone: Its matching antigen is unknown.

The table came from immunoSEQ multiplex PCR; TCRdb's copy has only in-frame clones and leaves some out. The table has fewer than 200,000 clones, 75% to 90% seen once; the top ten hold 16%. From germline, CDR1 is SGHNT and CDR2 YYREEE (reference sequence). The V end was cut by 9 bases, the J end by 2 bases, with 11 bases between. This CDR3 region has 12 residues. The sequencing sample was made of PBMCs. The rearrangement joins TRBV5-4 to TRBJ2-5; the D gene is possibly TRBD1 (5 bases). The receptor was derived from a young man in good health and CMV-seropositive. Here the CDR3 reads CAISWTQETQYF. In DNA, the CDR3 is TGTGCCATCTCTTGGACACAAGAGACCCAGTACTTC.